This TCR beta chain was recorded in a study of radiation and T cells in renal cell carcinoma. Study-level results: No pretreatment tumor biopsies were available for baseline clonotypes.

Only in-frame clones appear in the TCRdb table, and some are missing; sequencing was by immunoSEQ multiplex PCR. The data show roughly 82,000 clones, roughly nine tenths seen once. Trimming stripped 0 bases from V and 2 bases from J, with 7 bases between. Germline-derived CDR1 and CDR2 are SGHRS and YFSETQ. The CDR3 covers 14 residues. Remarks on this clone: Its matching antigen is unknown.

Time point meaning: blood 4 weeks post-SBRT, at nephrectomy. This sample's treatment: 15 Gy SBRT to primary tumor, nephrectomy 4 weeks later. Nephrectomy followed 15 Gy stereotactic body radiation by 4 weeks. Serial blood draws occurred at baseline and 2 and 4 weeks post-SBRT. The material was blood, obtained from a patient whose treatment included radiotherapy and nephrectomy. The chain has TRBV5-1 and TRBJ2-3; D gene uncertain. This sequence was found in a woman in her seventies with renal cell carcinoma. The CDR3 region has the DNA TGCGCCAGCAGCTTGGTACTCGCCACAGATACGCAGTATTTT. Translating gives CASSLVLATDTQYF.